This T cell receptor beta chain was captured by sequencing in a study of shared clonotypes between healthy human individuals. V lost 6 bases, J lost 6 bases, and 12 bases lay in between. In germline, CDR1 is WNHNN, CDR2 SYGVQD (reference sequence). The CDR3 loop spans 13 amino acids. TCRdb's table, derived via immunoSEQ multiplex PCR, lists solely in-frame clones and lacks some. The sample records millions of clones, 85% to 95% being singletons. Input material: naive CD4+ T cells sorted from blood. Subset meaning: CD45RA+ positively selected. This TCR derives from a man aged 18-30 years in good health. This chain uses TRBV10-1 with TRBJ1-5; D call uncertain. This chain's CDR3 is CASSEGRGQPQHF. CDR3 DNA sequence: TGCGCCAGCAGCGAGGGTCGCGGTCAGCCCCAGCATTTT.